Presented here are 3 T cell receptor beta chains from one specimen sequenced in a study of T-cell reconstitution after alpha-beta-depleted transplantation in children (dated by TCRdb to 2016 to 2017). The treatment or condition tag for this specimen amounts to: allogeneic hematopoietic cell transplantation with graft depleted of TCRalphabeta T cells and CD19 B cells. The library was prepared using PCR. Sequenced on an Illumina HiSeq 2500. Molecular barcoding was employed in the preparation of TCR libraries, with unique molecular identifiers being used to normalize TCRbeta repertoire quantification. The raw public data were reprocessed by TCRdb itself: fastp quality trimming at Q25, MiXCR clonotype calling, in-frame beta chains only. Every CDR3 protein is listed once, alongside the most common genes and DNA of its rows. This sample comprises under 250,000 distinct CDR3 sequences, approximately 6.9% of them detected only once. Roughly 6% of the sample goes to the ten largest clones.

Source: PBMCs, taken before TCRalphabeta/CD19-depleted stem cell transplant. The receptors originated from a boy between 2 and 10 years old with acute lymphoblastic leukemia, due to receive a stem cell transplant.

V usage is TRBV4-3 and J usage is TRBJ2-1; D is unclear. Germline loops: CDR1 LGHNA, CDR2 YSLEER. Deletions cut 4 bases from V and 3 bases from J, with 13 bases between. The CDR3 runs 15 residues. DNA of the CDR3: TGCGCCAGCAGCCCCTCGTCGCTTGTCTACAATGAGCAGTTCTTC. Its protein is CASSPSSLVYNEQFF.

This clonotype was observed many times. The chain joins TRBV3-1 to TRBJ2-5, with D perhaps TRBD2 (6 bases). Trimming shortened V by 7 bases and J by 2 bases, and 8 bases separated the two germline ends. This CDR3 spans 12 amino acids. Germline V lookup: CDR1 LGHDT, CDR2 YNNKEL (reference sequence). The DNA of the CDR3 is TGTGCCAGCAATCGGGGGCAAGAGACCCAGTACTTC. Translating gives CASNRGQETQYF.

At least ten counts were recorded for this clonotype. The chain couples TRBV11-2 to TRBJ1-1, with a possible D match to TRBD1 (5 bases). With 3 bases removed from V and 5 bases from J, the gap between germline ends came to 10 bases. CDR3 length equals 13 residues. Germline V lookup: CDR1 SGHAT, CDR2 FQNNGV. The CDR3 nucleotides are TGTGCCAGCAGCTTGACAGTAGGGACTGAAGCTTTCTTT. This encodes CASSLTVGTEAFF. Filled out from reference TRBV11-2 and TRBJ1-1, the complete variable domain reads EAGVAQSPRYKIIEKRQSVAFWCNPISGHATLYWYQQILGQGPKLLIQFQNNGVVDDSQLPKDRFSAERLKGVDSTLKIQPAKLEDSAVYLCASSLTVGTEAFFGQGTRLTVV.